This TCR beta chain appears in the sequencing data of a study of blood T cells in healthy people across ages. This clonotype was found many times. Its target is not known. The length of the CDR3 is 14 residues. Germline CDR1 and CDR2: ENHRY and SYGVKD. Trimming shortened V by 1 base and J by 4 bases, and 11 bases separated the two germline ends. A second PCR, run for 7 to 11 cycles, used a sample-barcoded 5' primer plus a J-beta primer mix. Via MiXCR, TCRdb re-called the 5' RACE reads, giving one row per CDR3 protein. The data show around 1.7 million distinct CDR3 sequences, 25% to 30% seen once. Study-level findings and limits: Any changes in expanded clonotypes were possibly confounded, as donor CMV status remained unknown. One million T cells yielded diversity estimates that were considered underestimates.

Whenever a sample was processed, at least 6 million PBMCs were isolated. This receptor was obtained from a woman aged 30 to 39 in good health. The rearrangement links TRBV10-3 to TRBJ2-7, with unresolved D. The sample comprised blood. CDR3 amino acids: CAISEFVGSYEQYF. In DNA form, the CDR3 reads TGTGCCATCAGTGAGTTCGTGGGCAGTTACGAGCAGTACTTC.